Following are 10 T cell receptor beta chains from one sample sequenced in a study of T cell responses to AZD1222 COVID-19 vaccine. Clones were sequenced by immunoSEQ multiplex PCR, and TCRdb holds only the in-frame ones, with some missing. The table includes some 170,000 clones, about 90% detected once. The source was peripheral blood, collected 28 days after the second dose of the MenACWY control vaccine. The receptors stem from an adult who received the MenACWY meningococcal vaccine as a control.

This clone has just a few counts. The gene calls are TRBV3-1 (or the pseudogene TRBV3-2) and TRBJ1-2, with 7 nucleotides matching TRBD1. Germline V gives CDR1 LGHDT, CDR2 YNNKEL (reference sequence). The length of the CDR3 is 17 residues. J was trimmed by 1 base and V by 4 bases; bases with no gene match: 12. The CDR3 DNA follows: TGTGCCAGCAGCCCCAGGGGGGCGTCAAGTAATAACTATGGCTACACCTTC. Translation: CASSPRGASSNNYGYTF.

The rearrangement joins TRBV18 to TRBJ2-3; maybe TRBD1 (5 bases). CDR1 and CDR2 from the germline V gene are KGHSH and LQKENI. This CDR3 is built from 14 residues. Trimming stripped 3 bases from V and 2 bases from J, with 9 bases between. The CDR3 nucleotides are TGTGCCAGCTCACCTCAACAGGCCACAGATACGCAGTATTTT. It is translated as CASSPQQATDTQYF.

The rearrangement joins TRBV6-6 to TRBJ2-3, with 8 bases that match TRBD1. Germline assignment: CDR1 MNHNY and CDR2 SVGAGI (reference sequence). This CDR3 has 15 residues. The V gene end was trimmed by 0 bases and the J gene end by 2 bases; junction bases not matched to a gene: 1. In DNA, the CDR3 is TGTGCCAGCAGTTACTCGACAGGGGTCACAGATACGCAGTATTTT. Residues: CASSYSTGVTDTQYF.

The chain has TRBV14 and TRBJ1-6, with 7 bases lining up with TRBD1. Germline V CDR1 and CDR2: SGHDN, FVKESK. This CDR3 has 14 amino acids. V was pared by 4 bases and J by 10 bases, with 7 bases of the junction left unmatched. The CDR3 loop reads CASSPRQGTSPLHF. Written as DNA, the CDR3 is TGTGCCAGCAGCCCGAGACAGGGAACGTCACCCCTCCACTTT.

This sequence joins TRBV15 and TRBJ2-1; no reliable D call. Deletions cut 0 bases from V and 0 bases from J, with 9 bases between. The CDR3 consists of 16 residues. Germline V lookup: CDR1 LNHNV, CDR2 YYDKDF (reference sequence). CDR3 sequence (DNA): TGTGCCACCAGCAGAGATTTGGTTAGCTCCTACAATGAGCAGTTCTTC. Its protein is CATSRDLVSSYNEQFF.

The chain combines TRBV28 with TRBJ2-7; 11 bases agree with TRBD2. V trimming: 7 bases; J trimming: 4 bases; junction bases outside the gene matches: 12. This CDR3 is built from 16 residues. Germline V gene data show CDR1 as MDHEN and CDR2 as SYDVKM. The CDR3: CASTTGGTSGIYEQYF. CDR3 DNA: TGTGCCAGCACTACCGGCGGGACTAGCGGAATTTACGAGCAGTACTTC.

The V call is TRBV6-1, the J call TRBJ2-3; D is perhaps TRBD1 (6 bases). The CDR3 covers 15 residues. Germline loops: CDR1 MNHNS, CDR2 SASEGT. V shed 1 base and J shed 2 bases, with 10 bases lying between them. CDR3 region: CASSEVDSVTDTQYF. In nucleotides, the CDR3 is TGTGCCAGCAGTGAAGTGGACAGCGTCACAGATACGCAGTATTTT.

This rearrangement joins TRBV12-5 to TRBJ2-1; D ambiguous. Germline CDR1 LGHNT, CDR2 FRNRAP. Trimming left V 6 bases short and J 4 bases short, with 4 bases between. CDR3 length: 11 amino acids. The CDR3 region has the DNA TGTGCTAGTGGGTGGTACAATGAGCAGTTCTTC. It encodes CASGWYNEQFF.

The CDR3 coding sequence is TGTGCCAGCAGCTCAGCCGGGACAGCCCTTTTTTACGAGCAGTACTTC. It codes for CASSSAGTALFYEQYF. The genes are TRBV7-9 and TRBJ2-7; 7 bases line up with TRBD1. The V gene's germline CDR1 is SEHNR and CDR2 FQNEAQ (reference sequence). The V and J ends lost 4 bases and 4 bases, in that order; junction bases with no gene match: 13. This CDR3 region has 16 residues.

Only one count was recorded for this clone. The chain is built from TRBV7-9 and TRBJ1-2, with unresolved D. Germline V gene data show CDR1 as SEHNR and CDR2 as FQNEAQ (reference sequence). The CDR3 spans 12 residues. V was cut by 3 bases and J by 8 bases, with 10 bases left in between. The CDR3 is CASSLDGYGYTF. CDR3 coding DNA: TGTGCCAGCAGCTTGGACGGGTACGGCTACACCTTC. The variable domain in full, completed from reference TRBV7-9 and TRBJ1-2, reads DTGVSQNPRHKITKRGQNVTFRCDPISEHNRLYWYRQTLGQGPEFLTYFQNEAQLEKSRLLSDRFSAERPKGSFSTLEIQRTEQGDSAMYLCASSLDGYGYTFGSGTRLTVV.